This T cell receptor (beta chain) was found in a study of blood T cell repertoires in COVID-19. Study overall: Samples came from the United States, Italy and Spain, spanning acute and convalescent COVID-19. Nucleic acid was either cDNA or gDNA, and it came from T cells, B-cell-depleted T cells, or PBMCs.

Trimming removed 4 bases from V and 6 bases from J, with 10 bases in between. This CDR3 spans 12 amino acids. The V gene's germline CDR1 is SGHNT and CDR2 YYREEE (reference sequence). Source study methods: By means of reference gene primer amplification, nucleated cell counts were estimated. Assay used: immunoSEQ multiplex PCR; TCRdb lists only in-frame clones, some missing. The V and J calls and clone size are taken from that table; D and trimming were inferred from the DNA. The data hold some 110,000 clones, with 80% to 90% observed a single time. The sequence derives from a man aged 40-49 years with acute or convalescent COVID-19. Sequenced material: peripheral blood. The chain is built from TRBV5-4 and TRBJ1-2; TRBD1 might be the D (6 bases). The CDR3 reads CASSPGQNGYTF. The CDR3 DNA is TGTGCCAGCAGCCCCGGACAGAATGGCTACACCTTC.